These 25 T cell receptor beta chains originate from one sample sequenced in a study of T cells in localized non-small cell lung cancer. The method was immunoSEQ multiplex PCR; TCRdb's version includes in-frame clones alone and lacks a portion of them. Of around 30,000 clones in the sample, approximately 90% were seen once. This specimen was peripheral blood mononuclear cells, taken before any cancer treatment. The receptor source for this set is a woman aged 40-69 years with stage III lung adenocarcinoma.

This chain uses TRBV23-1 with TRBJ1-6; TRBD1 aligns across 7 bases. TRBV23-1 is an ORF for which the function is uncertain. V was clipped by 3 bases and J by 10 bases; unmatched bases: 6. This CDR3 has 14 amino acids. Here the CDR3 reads CASSQRDRGSPLHF. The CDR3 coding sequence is TGCGCCAGCAGTCAGCGGGACAGAGGGTCACCCCTCCACTTT.

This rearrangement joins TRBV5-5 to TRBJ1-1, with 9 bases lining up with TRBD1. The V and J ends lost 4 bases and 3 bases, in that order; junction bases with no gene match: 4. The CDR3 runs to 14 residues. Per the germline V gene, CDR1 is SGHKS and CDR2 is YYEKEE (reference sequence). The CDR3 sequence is CASSTGGADTEAFF. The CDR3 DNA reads TGTGCCAGCAGCACAGGGGGCGCCGACACTGAAGCTTTCTTT.

The CDR3 nucleotides read TGCGCCAGCAGCTTGGACAGGGGCTCTAATGAAAAACTGTTTTTT. Encoded protein: CASSLDRGSNEKLFF. The chain has TRBV5-1 and TRBJ1-4, with 7 bases fitting TRBD1. The CDR3 length is 15 residues. Germline assignment: CDR1 SGHRS and CDR2 YFSETQ. V gave up 0 bases and J gave up 3 bases; unmatched junction bases: 2.

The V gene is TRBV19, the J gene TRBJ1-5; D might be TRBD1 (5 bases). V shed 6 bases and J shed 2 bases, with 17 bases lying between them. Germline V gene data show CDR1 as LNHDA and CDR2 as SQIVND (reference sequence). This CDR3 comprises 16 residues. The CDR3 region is CASRSWSGRRNQPQHF. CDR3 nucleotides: TGTGCCAGTAGATCGTGGTCGGGACGTCGCAATCAGCCCCAGCATTTT.

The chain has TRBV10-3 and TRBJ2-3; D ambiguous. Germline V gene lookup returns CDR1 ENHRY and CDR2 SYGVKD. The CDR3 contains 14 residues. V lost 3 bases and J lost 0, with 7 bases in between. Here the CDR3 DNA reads TGTGCCATCAGTGATTCAACTAGCACAGATACGCAGTATTTT. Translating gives CAISDSTSTDTQYF.

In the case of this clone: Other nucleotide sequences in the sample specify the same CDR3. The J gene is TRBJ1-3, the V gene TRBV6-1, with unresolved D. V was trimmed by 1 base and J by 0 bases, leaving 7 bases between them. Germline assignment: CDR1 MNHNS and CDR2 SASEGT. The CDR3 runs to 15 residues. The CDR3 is CASSEDLLSGNTIYF. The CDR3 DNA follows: TGTGCCAGCAGTGAAGATCTGCTCTCTGGAAACACCATATATTTT.

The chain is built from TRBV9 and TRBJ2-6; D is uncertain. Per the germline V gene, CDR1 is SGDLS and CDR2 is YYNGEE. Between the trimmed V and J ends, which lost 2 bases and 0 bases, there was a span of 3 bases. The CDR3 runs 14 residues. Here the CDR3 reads CASSVHSGANVLTF. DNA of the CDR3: TGTGCCAGCAGCGTTCACTCTGGGGCCAACGTCCTGACTTTC.

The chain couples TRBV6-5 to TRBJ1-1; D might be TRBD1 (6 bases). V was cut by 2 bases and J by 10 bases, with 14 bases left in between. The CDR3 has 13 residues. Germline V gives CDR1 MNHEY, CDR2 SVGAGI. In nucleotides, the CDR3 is TGTGCCAGCAGTTACGGGGGGGGCCATGGAGCTTTCTTT. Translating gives CASSYGGGHGAFF.

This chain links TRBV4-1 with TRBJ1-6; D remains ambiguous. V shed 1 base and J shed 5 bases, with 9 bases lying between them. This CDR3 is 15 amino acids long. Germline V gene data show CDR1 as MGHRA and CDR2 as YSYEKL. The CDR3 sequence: CASSQVEGDNSPLHF. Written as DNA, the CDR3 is TGCGCCAGCAGCCAAGTGGAGGGTGATAATTCACCCCTCCACTTT.

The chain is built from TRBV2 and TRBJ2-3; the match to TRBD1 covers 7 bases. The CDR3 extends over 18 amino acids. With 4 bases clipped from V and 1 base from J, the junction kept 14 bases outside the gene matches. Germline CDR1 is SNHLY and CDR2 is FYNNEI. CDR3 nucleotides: TGTGCCAGCAGTGTGAGGGGGACAGCGCTCATCGGCACAGATACGCAGTATTTT. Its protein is CASSVRGTALIGTDTQYF.

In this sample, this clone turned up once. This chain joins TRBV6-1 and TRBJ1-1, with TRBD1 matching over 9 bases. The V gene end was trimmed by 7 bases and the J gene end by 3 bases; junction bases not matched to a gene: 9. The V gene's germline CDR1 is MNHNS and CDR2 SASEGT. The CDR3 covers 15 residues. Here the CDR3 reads CASTLTGGDYTEAFF. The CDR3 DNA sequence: TGTGCCAGCACCTTGACAGGGGGGGATTACACTGAAGCTTTCTTT.

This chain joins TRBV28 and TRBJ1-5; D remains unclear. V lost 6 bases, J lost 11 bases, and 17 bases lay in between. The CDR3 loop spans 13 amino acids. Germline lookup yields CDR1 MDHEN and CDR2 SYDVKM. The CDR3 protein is CASSPRVGGSQHF. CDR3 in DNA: TGTGCCAGCAGCCCGAGAGTCGGTGGGTCCCAGCATTTT. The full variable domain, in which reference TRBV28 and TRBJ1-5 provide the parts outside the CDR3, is DVKVTQSSRYLVKRTGEKVFLECVQDMDHENMFWYRQDPGLGLRLIYFSYDVKMKEKGDIPEGYSVSREKKERFSLILESASTNQTSMYLCASSPRVGGSQHFGDGTRLSIL.

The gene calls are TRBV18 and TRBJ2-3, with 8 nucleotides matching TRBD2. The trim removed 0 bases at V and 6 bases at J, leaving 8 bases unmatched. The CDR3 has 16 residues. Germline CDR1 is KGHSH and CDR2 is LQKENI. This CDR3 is CASSPPNGRARDTQYF. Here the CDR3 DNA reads TGTGCCAGCTCACCACCGAACGGGAGGGCCAGGGATACGCAGTATTTT.

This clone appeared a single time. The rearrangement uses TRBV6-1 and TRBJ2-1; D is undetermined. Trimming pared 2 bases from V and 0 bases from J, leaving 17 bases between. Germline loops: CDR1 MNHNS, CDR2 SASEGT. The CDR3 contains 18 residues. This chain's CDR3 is CASSEISLGSISYNEQFF. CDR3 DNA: TGTGCCAGCAGTGAAATCAGCCTCGGCAGCATCTCCTACAATGAGCAGTTCTTC.

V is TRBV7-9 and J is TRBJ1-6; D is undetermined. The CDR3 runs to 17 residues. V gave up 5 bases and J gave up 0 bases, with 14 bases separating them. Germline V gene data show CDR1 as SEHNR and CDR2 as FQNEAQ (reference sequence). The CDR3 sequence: CASSRLLGSSYNSPLHF. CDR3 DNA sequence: TGTGCCAGCAGCCGTTTACTCGGTAGCTCCTATAATTCACCCCTCCACTTT.

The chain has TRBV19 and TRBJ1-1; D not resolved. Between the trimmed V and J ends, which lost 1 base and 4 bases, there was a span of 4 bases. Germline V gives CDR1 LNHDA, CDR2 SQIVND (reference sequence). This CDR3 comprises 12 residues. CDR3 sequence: CASSIGLTEAFF. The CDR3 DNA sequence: TGTGCCAGTAGTATAGGGCTCACTGAAGCTTTCTTT. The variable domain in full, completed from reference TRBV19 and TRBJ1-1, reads DGGITQSPKYLFRKEGQNVTLSCEQNLNHDAMYWYRQDPGQGLRLIYYSQIVNDFQKGDIAEGYSVSREKKESFPLTVTSAQKNPTAFYLCASSIGLTEAFFGQGTRLTVV.

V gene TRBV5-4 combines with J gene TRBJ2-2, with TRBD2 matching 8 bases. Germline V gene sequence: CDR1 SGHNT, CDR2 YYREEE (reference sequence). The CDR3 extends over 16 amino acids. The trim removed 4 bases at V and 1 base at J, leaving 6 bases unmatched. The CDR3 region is CASSPLAGQNTGELFF. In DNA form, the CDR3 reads TGTGCCAGCAGCCCCTTAGCGGGGCAGAACACCGGGGAGCTGTTTTTT.

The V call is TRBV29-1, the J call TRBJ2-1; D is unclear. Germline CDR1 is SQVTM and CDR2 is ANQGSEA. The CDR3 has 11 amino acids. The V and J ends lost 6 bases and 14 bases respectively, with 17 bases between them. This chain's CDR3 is CSVDIQGLEFF. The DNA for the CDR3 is TGCAGCGTAGACATCCAAGGGTTGGAGTTCTTC.

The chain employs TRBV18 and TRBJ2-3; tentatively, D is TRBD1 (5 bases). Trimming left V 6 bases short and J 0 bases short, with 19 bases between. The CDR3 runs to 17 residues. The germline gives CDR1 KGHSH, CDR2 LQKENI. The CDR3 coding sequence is TGTGCCAGCTCCGCCAGGGCTTCACCCTCTAGCACAGATACGCAGTATTTT. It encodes CASSARASPSSTDTQYF.

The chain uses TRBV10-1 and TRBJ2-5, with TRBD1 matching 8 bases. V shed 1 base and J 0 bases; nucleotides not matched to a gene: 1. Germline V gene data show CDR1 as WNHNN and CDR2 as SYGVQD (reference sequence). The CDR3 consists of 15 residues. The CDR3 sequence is CASSELQGDQETQYF. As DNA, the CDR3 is TGCGCCAGCAGTGAGTTACAGGGGGACCAAGAGACCCAGTACTTC.

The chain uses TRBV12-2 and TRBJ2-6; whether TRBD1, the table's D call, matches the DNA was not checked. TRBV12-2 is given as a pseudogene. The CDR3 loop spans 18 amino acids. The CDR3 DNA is TGTGCAAGTCGCCTACCCAGGGCTACTTCCTCTGGGGCCAACGTCCTGACTTTC. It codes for CASRLPRATSSGANVLTF.

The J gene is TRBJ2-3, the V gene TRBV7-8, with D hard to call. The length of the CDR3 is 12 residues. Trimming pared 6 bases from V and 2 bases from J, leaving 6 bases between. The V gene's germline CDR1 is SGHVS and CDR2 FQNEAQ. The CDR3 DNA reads TGTGCCAGCAGTCCGTCCACAGATACGCAGTATTTT. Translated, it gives CASSPSTDTQYF.

In DNA, the CDR3 is TGTGCCAGCAGCTTAGGTCCGGGACAGGGGACTCCCAACTATGGCTACACCTTC. Protein product: CASSLGPGQGTPNYGYTF. The genes are TRBV4-2 and TRBJ1-2; 10 nucleotides agree with TRBD1. This CDR3 is built from 18 residues. V dropped 5 bases and J dropped 2; count of bases not matched to a gene: 14. CDR1 is LGHNA and CDR2 is YNFKEQ in the germline V gene.

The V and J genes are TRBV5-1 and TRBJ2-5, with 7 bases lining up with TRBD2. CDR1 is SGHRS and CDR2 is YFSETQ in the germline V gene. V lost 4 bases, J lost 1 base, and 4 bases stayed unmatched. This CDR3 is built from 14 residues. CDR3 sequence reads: CASSQGTTQETQYF. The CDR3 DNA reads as TGCGCCAGCAGCCAAGGGACTACCCAAGAGACCCAGTACTTC.

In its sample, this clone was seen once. DNA for the CDR3: TGTGCCAGCAGGAGCCCAGGGGCGGGCGAAGAGACCCAGTACTTC. This sequence encodes CASRSPGAGEETQYF. This sequence joins TRBV6-1 and TRBJ2-5, with D perhaps TRBD1 (6 bases). V was shortened by 6 bases and J by 3 bases, with 17 bases between the two germline ends. The CDR3 totals 15 residues. The V gene's germline CDR1 is MNHNS and CDR2 SASEGT.